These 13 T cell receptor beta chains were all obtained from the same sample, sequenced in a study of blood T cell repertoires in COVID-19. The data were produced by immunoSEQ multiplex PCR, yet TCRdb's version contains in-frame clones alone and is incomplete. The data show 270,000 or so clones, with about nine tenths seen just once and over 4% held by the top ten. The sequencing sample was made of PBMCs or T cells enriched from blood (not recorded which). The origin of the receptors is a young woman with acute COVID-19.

The CDR3 nucleotides are TGTGCCAGCAGCGGACTAGGGGTTCTCACCGGGGAGCTGTTTTTT. Protein: CASSGLGVLTGELFF. This rearrangement joins TRBV14 to TRBJ2-2; 7 nucleotides line up with TRBD2. This CDR3 spans 15 amino acids. Germline V CDR1 and CDR2: SGHDN, FVKESK. The J segment lost 4 bases and the V segment lost 5 bases, leaving 7 bases of the junction unmatched.

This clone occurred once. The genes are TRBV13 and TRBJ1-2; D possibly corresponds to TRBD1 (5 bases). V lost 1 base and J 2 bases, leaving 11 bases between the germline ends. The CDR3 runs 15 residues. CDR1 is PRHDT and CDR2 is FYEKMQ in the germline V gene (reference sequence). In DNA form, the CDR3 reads TGTGCCAGCAGCTTAGCGGGGGAGGGCAACTATGGCTACACCTTC. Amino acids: CASSLAGEGNYGYTF.

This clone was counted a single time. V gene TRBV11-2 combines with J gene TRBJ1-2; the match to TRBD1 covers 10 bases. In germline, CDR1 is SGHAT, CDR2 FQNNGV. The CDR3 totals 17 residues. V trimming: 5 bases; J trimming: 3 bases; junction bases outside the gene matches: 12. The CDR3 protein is CASSPLTGTGEDYGYTF. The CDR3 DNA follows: TGTGCCAGCAGCCCCCTTACCGGGACAGGGGAGGACTATGGCTACACCTTC.

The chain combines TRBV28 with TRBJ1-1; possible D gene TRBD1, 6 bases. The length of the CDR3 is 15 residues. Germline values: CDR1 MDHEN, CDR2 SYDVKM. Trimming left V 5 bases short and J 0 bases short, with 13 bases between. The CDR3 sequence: CASSPRDTVNTEAFF. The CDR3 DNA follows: TGTGCCAGCAGTCCCCGGGACACTGTGAACACTGAAGCTTTCTTT.

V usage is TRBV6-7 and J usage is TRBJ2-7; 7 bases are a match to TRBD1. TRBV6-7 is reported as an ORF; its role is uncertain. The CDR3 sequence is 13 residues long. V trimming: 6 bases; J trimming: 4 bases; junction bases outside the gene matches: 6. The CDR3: CASSPRTGYEQYF. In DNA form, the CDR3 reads TGTGCCAGCAGCCCGAGGACAGGATACGAGCAGTACTTC.

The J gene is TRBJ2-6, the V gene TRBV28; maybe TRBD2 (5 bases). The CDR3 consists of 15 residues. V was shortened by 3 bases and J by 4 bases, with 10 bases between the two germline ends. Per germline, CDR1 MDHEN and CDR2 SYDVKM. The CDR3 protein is CASSLEEAGANVLTF. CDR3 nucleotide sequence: TGTGCCAGCAGTTTGGAGGAAGCGGGGGCCAACGTCCTGACTTTC.

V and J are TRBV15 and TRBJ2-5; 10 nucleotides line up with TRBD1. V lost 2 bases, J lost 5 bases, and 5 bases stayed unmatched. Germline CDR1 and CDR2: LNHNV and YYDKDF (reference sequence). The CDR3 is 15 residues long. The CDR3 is CATSRPGQGKETQYF. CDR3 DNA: TGTGCCACCAGCAGACCGGGACAGGGGAAGGAGACCCAGTACTTC. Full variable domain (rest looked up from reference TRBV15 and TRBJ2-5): DAMVIQNPRYQVTQFGKPVTLSCSQTLNHNVMYWYQQKSSQAPKLLFHYYDKDFNNEADTPDNFQSRRPNTSFCFLDIRSPGLGDTAMYLCATSRPGQGKETQYFGPGTRLLVL.

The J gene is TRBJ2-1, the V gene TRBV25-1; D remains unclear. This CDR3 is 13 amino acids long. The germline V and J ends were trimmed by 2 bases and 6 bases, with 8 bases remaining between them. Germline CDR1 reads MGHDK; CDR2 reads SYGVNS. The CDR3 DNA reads TGTGCCAGCAGTGAAGGAGTATCCAATGAGCAGTTCTTC. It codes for CASSEGVSNEQFF.

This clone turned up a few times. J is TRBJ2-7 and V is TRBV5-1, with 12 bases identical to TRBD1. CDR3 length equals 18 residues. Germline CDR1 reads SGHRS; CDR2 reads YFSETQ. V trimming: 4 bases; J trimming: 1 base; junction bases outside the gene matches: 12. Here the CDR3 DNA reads TGCGCCAGCAGCGAAAACCGGGACAGGGGGCGTTGGTCCTACGAGCAGTACTTC. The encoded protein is CASSENRDRGRWSYEQYF.

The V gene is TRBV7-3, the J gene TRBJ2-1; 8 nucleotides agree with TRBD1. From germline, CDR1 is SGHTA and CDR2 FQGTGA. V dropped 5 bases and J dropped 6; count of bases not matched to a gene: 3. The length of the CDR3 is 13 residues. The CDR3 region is CASSPGGSNEQFF. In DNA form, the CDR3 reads TGTGCCAGCAGCCCAGGGGGCTCCAATGAGCAGTTCTTC.

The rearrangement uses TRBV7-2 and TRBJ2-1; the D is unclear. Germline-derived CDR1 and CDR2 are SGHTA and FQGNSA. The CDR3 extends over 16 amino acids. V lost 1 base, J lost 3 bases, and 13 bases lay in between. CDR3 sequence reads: CASSLVSTNLYNEQFF. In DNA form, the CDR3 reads TGTGCCAGCAGCTTAGTATCTACTAATCTCTACAATGAGCAGTTCTTC. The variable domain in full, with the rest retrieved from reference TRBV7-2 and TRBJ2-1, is GAGVSQSPSNKVTEKGKDVELRCDPISGHTALYWYRQSLGQGLEFLIYFQGNSAPDKSGLPSDRFSAERTGGSVSTLTIQRTQQEDSAVYLCASSLVSTNLYNEQFFGPGTRLTVL.

CDR3 nucleotide sequence: TGTGCCAGCAGTTTATTAACGGCTAGCGAAATAAACGAGCAGTACTTC. Its protein is CASSLLTASEINEQYF. This chain connects TRBV28 to TRBJ2-7, with TRBD2 as a possible D gene (6 bases). This CDR3 comprises 16 residues. Germline CDR1 MDHEN, CDR2 SYDVKM. Deletions cut 1 base from V and 5 bases from J, with 18 bases between.

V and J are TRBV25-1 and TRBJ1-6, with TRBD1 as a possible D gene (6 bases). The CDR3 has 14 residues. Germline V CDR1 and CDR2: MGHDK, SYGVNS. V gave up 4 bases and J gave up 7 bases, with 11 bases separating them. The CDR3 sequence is CASSGPGVNSPLHF. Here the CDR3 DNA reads TGTGCCAGCAGTGGGCCAGGGGTGAATTCACCCCTCCACTTT.